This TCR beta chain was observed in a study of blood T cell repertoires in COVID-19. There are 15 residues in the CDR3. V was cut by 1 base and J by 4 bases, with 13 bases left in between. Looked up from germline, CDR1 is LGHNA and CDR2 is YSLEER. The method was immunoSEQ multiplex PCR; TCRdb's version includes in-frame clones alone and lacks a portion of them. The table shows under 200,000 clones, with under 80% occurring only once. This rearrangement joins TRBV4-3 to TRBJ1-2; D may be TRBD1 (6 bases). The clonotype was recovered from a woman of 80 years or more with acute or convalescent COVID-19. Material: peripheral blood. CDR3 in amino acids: CASSQVAGEGYGYTF. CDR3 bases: TGCGCCAGCAGCCAAGTAGCAGGGGAAGGCTATGGCTACACCTTC.